These 17 T cell receptor beta chains were sequenced from one sample in a study of blood T cells in healthy people across ages. It was with a sample-barcoded 5' primer and a J-beta primer mix that a second PCR of roughly 7 to 12 cycles was run. Via MiXCR, TCRdb re-called the 5' RACE reads, giving one row per CDR3 protein. The profile shows roughly 1,000,000 distinct CDR3 sequences, around 25% of them singletons. These data were likewise used in another study, on T cells of mothers and their children.

The specimen sequenced was blood. These receptor sequences come from a girl aged 2-15 years in good health.

Concerning this clonotype: Compared with germline, one end of the junction differs, possibly owing to a read error. V and J are TRBV11-2 and TRBJ2-1; D is unresolved. The CDR3 has 13 residues. Per germline, CDR1 SGHAT and CDR2 FQNNGV. The chain's CDR3 is CASSFFNVNGQFF. The CDR3 nucleotides are TGTGCCAGCAGCTTTTTTAATGTCAATGGGCAGTTCTTC.

As DNA, the CDR3 is TGTGCCAGCAGCCGAATGGGAGCAAATTACGAGCAGTACTTC. It encodes CASSRMGANYEQYF. The chain uses TRBV5-4 and TRBJ2-5, with TRBD2 as a possible D gene (5 bases). Gene TRBJ2-7 matches the end of the DNA better, so the J call may be wrong. The CDR3 is 14 amino acids. The germline V gene encodes CDR1 SGHNT and CDR2 YYREEE (reference sequence).

This clonotype was recorded a few times. V usage is TRBV7-6 and J usage is TRBJ2-5; D is undetermined. Trimming shortened V by 1 base and J by 3 bases, and 9 bases separated the two germline ends. The CDR3 length is 14 residues. Germline loops: CDR1 SGHVS, CDR2 FNYEAQ. The CDR3: CASSLVVGKETQYF. The CDR3 DNA reads TGTGCCAGCAGCTTAGTCGTTGGGAAAGAGACCCAGTACTTC.

The V call is TRBV20-1, the J call TRBJ2-7; D might be TRBD1 (6 bases). The CDR3 loop spans 14 amino acids. The germline V and J ends were trimmed by 5 bases and 4 bases, with 18 bases remaining between them. Germline CDR1 reads DFQATT; CDR2 reads SNEGSKA (reference sequence). The CDR3 here is CSADHQGRLYEQYF. The DNA of the CDR3 is TGCAGTGCTGACCACCAGGGGCGCCTTTACGAGCAGTACTTC.

The chain's CDR3 is CSVLGGYPSTDTQYF. The DNA of the CDR3 is TGCAGCGTTTTGGGGGGATACCCGAGCACAGATACGCAGTATTTT. The chain is built from TRBV29-1 and TRBJ2-3, with D perhaps matching TRBD2 (6 bases). The CDR3 runs to 15 residues. The V gene's germline CDR1 is SQVTM and CDR2 ANQGSEA. V shed 5 bases and J shed 0 bases, with 15 bases lying between them.

This clonotype was picked up a small number of times. CDR3 region: CASSSPRGTGDNNEQFF. Written as DNA, the CDR3 is TGCGCCAGCAGCTCTCCAAGGGGGACAGGGGATAACAATGAGCAGTTCTTC. This chain links TRBV4-1 with TRBJ2-1, with TRBD1 matching 10 bases. The V and J ends lost 5 bases and 5 bases, in that order; junction bases with no gene match: 12. The CDR3 runs to 17 residues. Germline CDR1 MGHRA, CDR2 YSYEKL.

In nucleotides, the CDR3 is TGTGCCATCAGTGAACGGGGGGCAGAAGGTCAGCCCCAGCATTTT. Protein product: CAISERGAEGQPQHF. The chain uses TRBV10-3 and TRBJ1-5; the D gene is possibly TRBD1 (6 bases). CDR1 and CDR2 from the germline V gene are ENHRY and SYGVKD. The V and J ends lost 3 bases and 6 bases respectively, with 15 bases between them. This CDR3 region has 15 residues.

V usage is TRBV7-2 and J usage is TRBJ1-5; 9 bases match TRBD1. The CDR3 runs to 16 residues. The germline V gene has CDR1 SGHTA and CDR2 FQGNSA. V lost 4 bases to trimming and J lost 2 bases; unmatched junction nucleotides: 6. The CDR3 sequence: CASSSTGGKRNQPQHF. CDR3 nucleotides: TGTGCCAGCAGCTCGACAGGGGGGAAACGCAATCAGCCCCAGCATTTT.

This clonotype turned up a few times. The chain recombines TRBV7-3 with TRBJ2-2; the D gene is possibly TRBD2 (5 bases). In germline, CDR1 is SGHTA, CDR2 FQGTGA. Trimming took 3 bases from V and 2 from J, leaving 10 bases between them. The CDR3 length is 15 residues. CDR3 sequence: CASSFLGLNTGELFF. The CDR3 bases are TGTGCCAGCAGCTTCCTCGGACTTAACACCGGGGAGCTGTTTTTT.

The chain links TRBV20-1 to TRBJ2-5, with 9 bases matching TRBD1. The V and J ends lost 5 bases and 2 bases, in that order; junction bases with no gene match: 6. The CDR3 is 14 amino acids. The germline gives CDR1 DFQATT, CDR2 SNEGSKA (reference sequence). CDR3 DNA: TGCAGTGCTTTGGACAGGGGCGGACAAGAGACCCAGTACTTC. Translated, it gives CSALDRGGQETQYF.

This clonotype was counted a few times. V and J are TRBV7-9 and TRBJ2-1, with TRBD2 matching 10 bases. Germline loops: CDR1 SEHNR, CDR2 FQNEAQ (reference sequence). This CDR3 has 16 residues. V shed 5 bases, J shed 5 bases, and the junction held 9 bases outside the gene matches. The CDR3 nucleotides read TGTGCCAGCAGCAGCCCACTAGCGGGAACTGACAATGAGCAGTTCTTC. This codes for CASSSPLAGTDNEQFF.

This clonotype was recorded a few times. The chain uses TRBV28 and TRBJ2-1; 7 bases line up with TRBD1. The closer fit of TRBJ2-7 to the DNA end suggests the J call may be wrong. The CDR3 consists of 16 residues. The germline CDR1 and CDR2 sequences are MDHEN and SYDVKM. The DNA of the CDR3 is TGTGCCAGCAGTGGGGTGTACAGGGGAATAGGTAACGAGCAGTACTTC. This encodes CASSGVYRGIGNEQYF.

The chain uses TRBV12-3 or TRBV12-4 and TRBJ2-1; the D is unclear. The V end lost 8 bases, the J end lost 3 bases, and 5 bases lay between the germline ends. CDR3 length equals 11 residues. The CDR3 loop reads CASLGYNEQFF. In nucleotides, the CDR3 is TGTGCCAGCCTCGGCTACAATGAGCAGTTCTTC.

V gene TRBV19 combines with J gene TRBJ1-1; D is perhaps TRBD1 (5 bases). Germline CDR1 and CDR2: LNHDA and SQIVND (reference sequence). V lost 3 bases and J 0 bases, leaving 11 bases between the germline ends. This CDR3 has 15 amino acids. The DNA of the CDR3 is TGTGCCAGTAGTATCGTAGGGACCATGAACACTGAAGCTTTCTTT. It specifies CASSIVGTMNTEAFF.

Only a few counts were recorded for this clonotype. A clone one base away is much larger, so this may be a read error. The V and J genes are TRBV18 and TRBJ2-5, with D hard to call. CDR3 size: 13 residues. Germline CDR1 is KGHSH and CDR2 is LQKENI. The CDR3 DNA reads TGTGCCAGCTCACCACCGGTCCAAGGGACCCAGTACTTC. Translation gives CASSPPVQGTQYF.

V is TRBV5-1 and J is TRBJ1-1; D may be TRBD1 (5 bases). This CDR3 region has 15 residues. CDR1 and CDR2 (germline): SGHRS, YFSETQ. V lost 0 bases, J lost 1 base, and 10 bases lay in between. The CDR3 sequence: CASSLVPGGNTEAFF. DNA of the CDR3: TGCGCCAGCAGCTTGGTCCCGGGGGGGAACACTGAAGCTTTCTTT. Filled out from reference TRBV5-1 and TRBJ1-1, the complete variable domain reads KAGVTQTPRYLIKTRGQQVTLSCSPISGHRSVSWYQQTPGQGLQFLFEYFSETQRNKGNFPGRFSGRQFSNSRSEMNVSTLELGDSALYLCASSLVPGGNTEAFFGQGTRLTVV.

This clonotype came up a few times. The chain carries TRBV29-1 and TRBJ2-1; TRBD2 aligns across 10 bases. Per germline, CDR1 SQVTM and CDR2 ANQGSEA. J was trimmed by 0 bases and V by 7 bases; bases with no gene match: 9. The CDR3 is 16 residues long. CDR3 amino acids: CSGVPGLANSYNEQFF. CDR3 bases: TGCAGCGGCGTCCCGGGACTAGCGAACTCCTACAATGAGCAGTTCTTC.